This T cell receptor (beta chain) derives from a study of blood T cell repertoires in COVID-19. Study background: Spain, Italy and the United States supplied samples that represented acute and convalescent COVID-19. PBMCs, B-cell-depleted T cells, or T cells provided the cDNA or gDNA that made up the material.

Trimming took 7 bases from V and 4 from J; bases not matched to a gene: 16. Germline V gene data show CDR1 as SNHLY and CDR2 as FYNNEI. The CDR3 is made up of 18 amino acids. How the authors handled the data: Reference gene primer amplification in the assay estimated nucleated cell counts. Libraries were prepared by immunoSEQ multiplex PCR; TCRdb keeps only in-frame clonotypes and omits some of them. V and J calls and clone size are given by that table; D and trimming were obtained from the DNA. The table shows under 250,000 clones, with more than 65% occurring only once. The sequenced sample consisted of peripheral blood. This TCR was recovered from a man aged 45 to 65 with active or convalescent COVID-19. The V call is TRBV2, the J call TRBJ2-3; TRBD2 matches at 11 bases. CDR3 in amino acids: CASTPLFGTSGIPDTQYF. The CDR3 nucleotides read TGTGCCAGCACCCCTCTCTTCGGGACTAGCGGCATACCAGATACGCAGTATTTT.